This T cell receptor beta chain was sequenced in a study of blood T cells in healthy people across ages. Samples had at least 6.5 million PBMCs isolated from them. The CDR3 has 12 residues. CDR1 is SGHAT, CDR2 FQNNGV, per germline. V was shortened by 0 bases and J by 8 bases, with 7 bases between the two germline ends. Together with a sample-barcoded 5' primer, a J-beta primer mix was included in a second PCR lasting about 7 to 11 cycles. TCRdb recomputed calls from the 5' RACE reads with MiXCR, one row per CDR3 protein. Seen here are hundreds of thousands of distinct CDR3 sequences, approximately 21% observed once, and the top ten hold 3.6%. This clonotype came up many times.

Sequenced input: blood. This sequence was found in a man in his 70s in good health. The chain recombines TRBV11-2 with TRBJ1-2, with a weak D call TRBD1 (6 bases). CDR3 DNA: TGTGCCAGCAGCTTAGAGGACAGAGGCTACACCTTC. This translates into CASSLEDRGYTF.